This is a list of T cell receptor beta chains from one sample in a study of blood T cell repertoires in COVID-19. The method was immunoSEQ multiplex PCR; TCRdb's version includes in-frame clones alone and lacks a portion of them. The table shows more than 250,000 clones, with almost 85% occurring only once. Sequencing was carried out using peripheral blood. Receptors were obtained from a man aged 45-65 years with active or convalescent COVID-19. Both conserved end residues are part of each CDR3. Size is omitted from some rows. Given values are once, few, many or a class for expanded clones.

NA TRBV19 CASSAYNRVNTEAFF
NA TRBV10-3 CATEGESDTQYF
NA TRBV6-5 CASRAGGSDTQYF
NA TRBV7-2 CAKGGLAGGESSYNEQFF
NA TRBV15 CATRLSGAGGYTF
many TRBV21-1 CASSKGGTSALPNEQFF
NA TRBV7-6 CASSLVTGPTSGNTIYF
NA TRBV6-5 CASSITGIGNQPQHF
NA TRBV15 CATSIRVLNTEAFF
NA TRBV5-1 CASSLAPDFYEQFF
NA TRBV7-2 CASSFKAGVVETQYF
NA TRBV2 CASSEGFAGELFF
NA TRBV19 CASRGGALRNYGYTF
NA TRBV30 CAWSAGFGELFF
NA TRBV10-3 CAISGPGEGEAFF
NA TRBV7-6 CASSLHPSGITETQYF
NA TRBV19 CASSRQPGTEAFF